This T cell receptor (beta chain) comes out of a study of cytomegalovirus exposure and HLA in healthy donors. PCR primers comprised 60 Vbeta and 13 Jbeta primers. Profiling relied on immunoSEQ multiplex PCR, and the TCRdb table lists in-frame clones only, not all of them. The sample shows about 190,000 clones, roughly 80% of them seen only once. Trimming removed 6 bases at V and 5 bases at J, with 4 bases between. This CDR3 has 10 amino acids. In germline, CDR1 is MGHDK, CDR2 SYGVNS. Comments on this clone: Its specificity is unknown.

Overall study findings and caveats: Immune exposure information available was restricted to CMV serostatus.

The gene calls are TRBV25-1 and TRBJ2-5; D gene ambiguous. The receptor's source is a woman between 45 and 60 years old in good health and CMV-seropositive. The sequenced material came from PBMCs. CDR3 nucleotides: TGTGCCAGCAGGCAGGAGACCCAGTACTTC. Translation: CASRQETQYF. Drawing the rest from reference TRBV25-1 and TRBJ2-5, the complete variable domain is EADIYQTPRYLVIGTGKKITLECSQTMGHDKMYWYQQDPGMELHLIHYSYGVNSTEKGDLSSESTVSRIRTEHFPLTLESARPSHTSQYLCASRQETQYFGPGTRLLVL.